Presented here are 17 T cell receptor beta chains from one specimen sequenced in a study of Graves' ophthalmopathy and Graves' hyperthyroidism. Amplified TCR beta CDR3 regions were obtained using RNA transcripts as template. HTBI primers were employed in first-round RT-PCR, then a second-round multiplex PCR followed. A single record per CDR3 protein comes from TCRdb applying MiXCR to the multiplex PCR reads. The table includes roughly 1.1 million distinct CDR3 sequences, about 36% detected once. The sample taken for sequencing was peripheral blood or thyroid tissue (not recorded which). These receptors came from an adult man with Graves' hyperthyroidism.

The CDR3 sequence: CASSQRTRWFHGYTF. The DNA for the CDR3 is TGTGCCAGCAGCCAAAGGACAAGGTGGTTCCATGGCTACACCTTC. This chain uses TRBV9 with TRBJ1-2, with D perhaps matching TRBD1 (5 bases). Germline V CDR1 and CDR2: SGDLS, YYNGEE. V dropped 4 bases and J dropped 6 bases, with 19 bases sitting between them. This CDR3 spans 15 amino acids.

This clonotype has a count of ten or more. This chain uses TRBV2 with TRBJ2-7, with 9 nucleotides matching TRBD2. Germline CDR1 reads SNHLY; CDR2 reads FYNNEI. The V gene end was trimmed by 1 base and the J gene end by 4 bases; junction bases not matched to a gene: 8. The CDR3 sequence is 16 residues long. This chain's CDR3 is CASSEEGGRDQYEQYF. The CDR3, as DNA: TGTGCCAGCAGTGAAGAGGGCGGGAGGGATCAATACGAGCAGTACTTC.

There are many counts of this clonotype. The rearrangement joins TRBV7-9 to TRBJ2-7; D is tentatively TRBD1 or TRBD2 (5 bases each). The CDR3 length is 14 residues. Germline loops: CDR1 SEHNR, CDR2 FQNEAQ (reference sequence). V gave up 6 bases and J gave up 0 bases, with 12 bases separating them. Here the CDR3 reads CASSTGTYSYEQYF. DNA of the CDR3: TGTGCCAGCAGTACCGGGACGTACTCCTACGAGCAGTACTTC.

J is TRBJ2-7 and V is TRBV10-2; TRBD2 matches 14 bases. Germline V gene lookup returns CDR1 WSHSY and CDR2 SAAADI. V was pared by 4 bases and J by 5 bases, with 4 bases of the junction left unmatched. The CDR3 loop spans 15 amino acids. CDR3 in amino acids: CASSAGLAGGNEQYF. DNA of the CDR3: TGCGCCAGCAGTGCCGGACTAGCGGGAGGTAACGAGCAGTACTTC.

The CDR3 DNA reads TGTGCCAGCAGCTCCCACTGCCCGATTACTAGCGGCCAAGAGACCCAGTACTTC. Translating it yields CASSSHCPITSGQETQYF. The chain is built from TRBV7-2 and TRBJ2-5, with 8 positions matching TRBD2. Germline V lookup: CDR1 SGHTA, CDR2 FQGNSA. The V segment lost 4 bases and the J segment 1 base; nucleotides outside the gene matches: 14. CDR3 length equals 18 residues.

This clonotype was seen ten or more times. The CDR3 spells CASSFEETQYF. CDR3 coding DNA: TGTGCCAGCAGCTTCGAGGAGACCCAGTACTTC. V gene TRBV12-3 or TRBV12-4 combines with J gene TRBJ2-5, with D hard to call. Between the trimmed V and J ends, which lost 6 bases and 5 bases, there was a span of 7 bases. The CDR3 spans 11 residues.

This clonotype was recorded at least ten times. This sequence joins TRBV19 and TRBJ1-1; D might be TRBD1 (5 bases). The CDR3 spans 15 residues. The germline V gene has CDR1 LNHDA and CDR2 SQIVND (reference sequence). Trimming pared 3 bases from V and 3 bases from J, leaving 14 bases between. CDR3 DNA: TGTGCCAGTAGTATTTACAGGATGGCGTACACTGAAGCTTTCTTT. This sequence encodes CASSIYRMAYTEAFF.

V usage is TRBV10-3 and J usage is TRBJ1-5, with 9 bases that match TRBD1. CDR3 length: 14 amino acids. Germline trimming cut 2 bases from V and 7 bases from J; bases unmatched to any gene: 3. Germline V gene lookup returns CDR1 ENHRY and CDR2 SYGVKD. The CDR3, as DNA: TGTGCCATCAGTGAGACAGGGGGCCGGCAGCCCCAGCATTTT. Translating gives CAISETGGRQPQHF.

This clonotype has more than one count but fewer than ten. The junction and the germline gene differ at one end; a read error may be behind it. CDR3 DNA: TGTGCCAGCAGTGTCACGGACAGGGCCTACGAGCAGTACTTC. Its translation: CASSVTDRAYEQYF. The V and J genes are TRBV10-2 and TRBJ2-7, with 8 nucleotides matching TRBD1. The CDR3 covers 14 residues. Germline V gene sequence: CDR1 WSHSY, CDR2 SAAADI.

This clonotype was observed a single time. This may come from a read error, since a much larger clone is one base off. The missing conserved phenylalanine or tryptophan at the end of this CDR3 makes a read error likely. The rearrangement links TRBV11-2 to TRBJ1-2; no firm D call. Trimming left V 5 bases short and J 9 bases short, with 10 bases between. This CDR3 region has 11 residues. Germline CDR1 reads SGHAT; CDR2 reads FQNNGV. In DNA form, the CDR3 reads TGTGCCAGCAGCGGTTTTATGAGCTACACCGTC. Translation: CASSGFMSYTV.

This clonotype came up many times. V and J are TRBV20-1 and TRBJ1-2; D remains ambiguous. The CDR3 loop spans 11 amino acids. The V gene lost 7 bases and the J gene lost 5 bases, with 11 bases spanning the gap. The V gene's germline CDR1 is DFQATT and CDR2 SNEGSKA (reference sequence). Written as DNA, the CDR3 is TGCAGTGTACGAACGGCATATGGCTACACCTTC. Its translation: CSVRTAYGYTF.

The sample holds one count of this clonotype. An end of the junction differs from the germline gene, which may be a read error. The gene calls are TRBV10-2 and TRBJ1-1; D not resolved. There are 15 residues in the CDR3. Germline V gene data show CDR1 as WSHSY and CDR2 as SAAADI. CDR3 in amino acids: CVSSPRTGANTEAFF. Here the CDR3 DNA reads TGCGTCAGCAGCCCCCGGACCGGAGCGAACACTGAAGCTTTCTTT.

This clonotype was detected ten times or more. The rearrangement uses TRBV4-3 and TRBJ2-5; tentatively, D is TRBD1 (5 bases). The CDR3 has 14 residues. V lost 4 bases to trimming and J lost 5 bases, with 14 bases between them. CDR1 and CDR2 from the germline V gene are LGHNA and YSLEER. Written as DNA, the CDR3 is TGCGCCAGCAGCCCGCGATGGAAGGGGGAGACCCAGTACTTC. It is translated as CASSPRWKGETQYF.

This clonotype was seen only a few times. The chain recombines TRBV6-2 or TRBV6-3 with TRBJ1-2; 8 positions match TRBD1. The CDR3 spans 14 residues. From germline, CDR1 is MNHEY and CDR2 SVGEGT. With 6 bases clipped from V and 8 bases from J, the junction kept 11 bases outside the gene matches. The CDR3 DNA reads as TGTGCCAGCAGCGGGGCCCCAGGGGGCGTCGGCTACACCTTC. Its protein product is CASSGAPGGVGYTF.

To note about this clonotype: A much bigger clone sits one base away, suggesting this may be a read error. The chain uses TRBV14 and TRBJ2-2; D perhaps matches TRBD2 (5 bases). The CDR3 runs 17 residues. The V gene's germline CDR1 is SGHDN and CDR2 FVKESK. As DNA, the CDR3 is TGTGCCAGCAGCCAGGTCGTTGGCCTGCCGAACACCGGGGAGCTGTCTTTT. It translates to CASSQVVGLPNTGELSF.

J is TRBJ2-7 and V is TRBV28; tentatively, D is TRBD2 (6 bases). V was clipped by 10 bases and J by 3 bases, with 16 bases between them. Per the germline V gene, CDR1 is MDHEN and CDR2 is SYDVKM. This CDR3 region has 13 residues. The CDR3 loop reads CATYGGSNYEQYF. Here the CDR3 DNA reads TGTGCCACCTACGGGGGTTCGAACTACGAGCAGTACTTC.

This clonotype was seen repeatedly, ten times or more. This chain uses TRBV7-9 with TRBJ1-5; D might be TRBD1 (5 bases). Trimming pared 5 bases from V and 0 bases from J, leaving 14 bases between. Germline V gene lookup returns CDR1 SEHNR and CDR2 FQNEAQ (reference sequence). The CDR3 spans 16 residues. CDR3 nucleotide sequence: TGTGCCAGCAGCCCGGGACGCCTTTATAGCAATCAGCCCCAGCATTTT. It encodes CASSPGRLYSNQPQHF.